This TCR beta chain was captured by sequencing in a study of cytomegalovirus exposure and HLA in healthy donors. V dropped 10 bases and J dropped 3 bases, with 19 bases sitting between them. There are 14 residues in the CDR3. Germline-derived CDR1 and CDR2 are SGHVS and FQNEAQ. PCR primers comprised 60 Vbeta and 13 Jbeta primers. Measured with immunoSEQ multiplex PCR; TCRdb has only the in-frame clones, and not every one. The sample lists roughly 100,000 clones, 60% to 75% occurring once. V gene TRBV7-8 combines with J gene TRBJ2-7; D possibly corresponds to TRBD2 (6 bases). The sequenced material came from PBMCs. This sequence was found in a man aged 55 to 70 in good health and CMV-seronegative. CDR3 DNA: TGTGCCACCTTTACCCAGGGACTTGACTACGAGCAGTACTTC. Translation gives CATFTQGLDYEQYF.